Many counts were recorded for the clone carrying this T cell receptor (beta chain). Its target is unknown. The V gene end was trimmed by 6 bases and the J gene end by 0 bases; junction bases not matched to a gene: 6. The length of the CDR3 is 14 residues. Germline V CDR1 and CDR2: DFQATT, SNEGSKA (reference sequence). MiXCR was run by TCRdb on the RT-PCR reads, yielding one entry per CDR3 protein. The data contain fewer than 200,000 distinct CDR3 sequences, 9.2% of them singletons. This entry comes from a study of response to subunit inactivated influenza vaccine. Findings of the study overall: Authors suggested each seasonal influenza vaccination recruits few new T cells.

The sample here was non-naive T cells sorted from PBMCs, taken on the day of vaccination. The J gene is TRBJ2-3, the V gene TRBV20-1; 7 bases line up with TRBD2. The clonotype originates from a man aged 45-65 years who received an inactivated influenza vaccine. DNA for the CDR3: TGCAGTGCAAACCGCGGGGGAAGCACAGATACGCAGTATTTT. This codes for CSANRGGSTDTQYF.